Presented here are 30 T cell receptor beta chains from one specimen sequenced in a study of T cells after posttransplantation cyclophosphamide. This table comes from immunoSEQ multiplex PCR, and its TCRdb copy is limited to in-frame clones, with some not included. The sample includes about 17,000 clones, approximately 78% of them seen just once. Methotrexate plus calcineurin inhibitor accompanied controls' myeloablative marrow transplants; sampling was 1 year later. Sequencing was performed on PBMCs, taken around 64 weeks after allogeneic stem cell transplant with calcineurin inhibitor and methotrexate. These receptor sequences come from a male patient in his 30s who received an allogeneic stem cell transplant from an unrelated donor, was CMV-positive, and had acute and chronic GVHD. Some of these T cells may belong to the graft donor.

V and J are TRBV11-1 and TRBJ1-1; 7 positions agree with TRBD1. Germline-derived CDR1 and CDR2 are SGHAT and FQDESV (reference sequence). With V trimmed by 5 bases and J by 5 bases, 5 bases remained unmatched. The CDR3 loop spans 13 amino acids. The CDR3 coding sequence is TGTGCCAGCAGCCCAAACAGGGGAACTGAAGCTTTCTTT. Its protein is CASSPNRGTEAFF.

This chain joins TRBV7-6 and TRBJ1-6; TRBD1 agrees at 8 bases. This CDR3 is 15 amino acids long. CDR1 SGHVS and CDR2 FNYEAQ come from the germline V gene. The ends lost 0 bases at V and 7 bases at J; junction bases unmatched: 2. The CDR3 loop is CASSLAGQANSPLHF. The DNA of the CDR3 is TGTGCCAGCAGCTTAGCGGGACAGGCGAATTCACCCCTCCACTTT. Combining the CDR3 with reference TRBV7-6 and TRBJ1-6 gives the whole variable domain GAGVSQSPRYKVTKRGQDVALRCDPISGHVSLYWYRQALGQGPEFLTYFNYEAQQDKSGLPNDRFSAERPEGSISTLTIQRTEQRDSAMYRCASSLAGQANSPLHFGNGTRLTVT.

The rearrangement uses TRBV29-1 and TRBJ1-2; weak D call: TRBD1 (6 bases). Germline CDR1 and CDR2: SQVTM and ANQGSEA. V was shortened by 8 bases and J by 6 bases, with 22 bases between the two germline ends. This CDR3 contains 14 residues. CDR3 DNA: TGCAGCCTTTCACACGCCGCAGGGGCGGATGGCTACACCTTC. This encodes CSLSHAAGADGYTF.

For the CDR3, the DNA is TGTGCCAGCAGCTTAGGAGGGTACGGTGAAAAACTGTTTTTT. This sequence encodes CASSLGGYGEKLFF. The rearrangement links TRBV7-2 to TRBJ1-4; D gene ambiguous. Per germline, CDR1 SGHTA and CDR2 FQGNSA. The CDR3 has 14 amino acids. Trimming left V 1 base short and J 7 bases short, with 10 bases between.

The chain has TRBV30 and TRBJ1-3, with D possibly being TRBD1 (5 bases). Germline values: CDR1 GTSNPN, CDR2 SVGIG (reference sequence). V lost 5 bases, J lost 2 bases, and 13 bases lay in between. CDR3 length: 14 residues. CDR3: CAWGKSRAGNTIYF. In DNA form, the CDR3 reads TGTGCCTGGGGCAAAAGCAGGGCTGGAAACACCATATATTTT.

V is TRBV23-1 and J is TRBJ2-1, with 12 positions matching TRBD2. TRBV23-1 is an open reading frame, and its role is uncertain. The CDR3 covers 16 residues. With V trimmed by 4 bases and J by 9 bases, 10 bases remained unmatched. CDR3 amino acids: CASSLPGASGGGEQFF. CDR3 bases: TGCGCCAGCAGTCTCCCGGGGGCTAGCGGGGGGGGTGAGCAGTTCTTC.

V usage is TRBV5-5 and J usage is TRBJ1-3; 9 bases are a match to TRBD1. J gave up 2 bases and V 4 bases, and 4 bases lay outside the gene matches. This CDR3 contains 15 residues. The germline V gene encodes CDR1 SGHKS and CDR2 YYEKEE (reference sequence). As DNA, the CDR3 is TGTGCCAGCAGCCTGGACAGGGGTGCTGGAAACACCATATATTTT. The encoded protein is CASSLDRGAGNTIYF.

The rearrangement joins TRBV5-1 to TRBJ2-2; D ambiguous. Trimming cost V 7 bases and J 4 bases, with 17 bases left between them. The CDR3 is 15 amino acids. Germline V gene lookup returns CDR1 SGHRS and CDR2 YFSETQ. Here the CDR3 reads CASGESPVGTGELFF. CDR3 bases: TGCGCCAGCGGAGAAAGTCCCGTCGGCACCGGGGAGCTGTTTTTT.

This chain links TRBV4-1 with TRBJ1-5; possibly TRBD1 for D (5 bases). The V end was cut by 1 base, the J end by 2 bases, with 12 bases between. The CDR3 length is 16 residues. Germline lookup yields CDR1 MGHRA and CDR2 YSYEKL. The CDR3 DNA sequence: TGCGCCAGCAGCCAAGGGGTTCCGGGGGGCAATCAGCCCCAGCATTTT. As protein: CASSQGVPGGNQPQHF.

V is TRBV19 and J is TRBJ2-1; D possibly corresponds to TRBD2 (6 bases). The germline gives CDR1 LNHDA, CDR2 SQIVND (reference sequence). CDR3 length equals 15 residues. Deletions cut 2 bases from V and 3 bases from J, with 11 bases between. The CDR3 DNA reads TGTGCCAGTAGTATAACCCAGGGACTCTACAATGAGCAGTTCTTC. Protein: CASSITQGLYNEQFF.

V and J are TRBV5-1 and TRBJ1-2, with 8 bases lining up with TRBD1. The CDR3 runs 17 residues. The J segment lost 5 bases and the V segment lost 4 bases, leaving 16 bases of the junction unmatched. CDR1 SGHRS and CDR2 YFSETQ come from the germline V gene. The CDR3 nucleotides are TGCGCCAGCAGCCCCGGGGCAGGGGGCGCGATTCGGTATGGCTACACCTTC. Translation: CASSPGAGGAIRYGYTF. The whole variable domain, filled in from reference TRBV5-1 and TRBJ1-2, reads KAGVTQTPRYLIKTRGQQVTLSCSPISGHRSVSWYQQTPGQGLQFLFEYFSETQRNKGNFPGRFSGRQFSNSRSEMNVSTLELGDSALYLCASSPGAGGAIRYGYTFGSGTRLTVV.

The chain recombines TRBV29-1 with TRBJ2-5; 8 bases match TRBD1. The V gene's germline CDR1 is SQVTM and CDR2 ANQGSEA. This CDR3 has 15 amino acids. The V and J ends lost 4 bases and 5 bases, in that order; junction bases with no gene match: 12. The CDR3 DNA reads as TGCAGCGTTGCCCAAAATCCAGGGGGCGGGGAGACCCAGTACTTC. The encoded protein is CSVAQNPGGGETQYF. Full variable domain (remainder filled in from reference TRBV29-1 and TRBJ2-5): SAVISQKPSRDICQRGTSLTIQCQVDSQVTMMFWYRQQPGQSLTLIATANQGSEATYESGFVIDKFPISRPNLTFSTLTVSNMSPEDSSIYLCSVAQNPGGGETQYFGPGTRLLVL.

V is TRBV7-3 and J is TRBJ1-1; D is undetermined. CDR1 is SGHTA, CDR2 FQGTGA, per germline. V lost 2 bases to trimming and J lost 2 bases, with 6 bases between them. This CDR3 has 13 residues. CDR3 loop: CASSLLSNTEAFF. The DNA for the CDR3 is TGTGCCAGCAGCTTACTAAGTAACACTGAAGCTTTCTTT.

The CDR3 reads CASSFPSGRTGGELFF. The CDR3 region has the DNA TGTGCCAGCAGTTTTCCTAGCGGGAGGACCGGCGGGGAGCTGTTTTTT. V and J are TRBV28 and TRBJ2-2; 11 positions agree with TRBD2. CDR3 length: 16 residues. Per the germline V gene, CDR1 is MDHEN and CDR2 is SYDVKM. V lost 3 bases and J lost 7; bases outside the gene matches: 7.

The J gene is TRBJ2-7, the V gene TRBV6-1, with D perhaps TRBD1 (6 bases). CDR1 MNHNS and CDR2 SASEGT come from the germline V gene. This CDR3 is 13 amino acids long. V lost 5 bases and J 4 bases, leaving 12 bases between the germline ends. The CDR3 loop reads CASSSTDRYEQYF. CDR3 sequence (DNA): TGTGCCAGCAGTTCCACCGACAGGTACGAGCAGTACTTC.

V usage is TRBV7-6 and J usage is TRBJ2-2; 7 bases fit TRBD2. Germline trimming cut 5 bases from V and 6 bases from J; bases unmatched to any gene: 9. This CDR3 comprises 15 residues. Germline CDR1 SGHVS, CDR2 FNYEAQ. The CDR3 is CASSPVGGVAGELFF. In DNA form, the CDR3 reads TGTGCCAGCAGCCCGGTGGGAGGGGTCGCCGGGGAGCTGTTTTTT.

This clone was seen a single time. The rearrangement joins TRBV7-2 to TRBJ1-2; 9 nucleotides agree with TRBD1. Per the germline V gene, CDR1 is SGHTA and CDR2 is FQGNSA. The CDR3 is 16 residues long. V lost 1 base to trimming and J lost 2 bases; unmatched junction nucleotides: 5. CDR3 protein: CASSLGPGQGNYGYTF. The CDR3 DNA reads TGTGCCAGCAGCTTAGGACCTGGACAGGGGAACTATGGCTACACCTTC.

CDR3 sequence (DNA): TGTGCCAGCTGCGGGGGAGAGTACAATGAGCAGTTCTTC. It is translated as CASCGGEYNEQFF. The chain joins TRBV6-5 to TRBJ2-1, with 7 bases lining up with TRBD2. Germline V CDR1 and CDR2: MNHEY, SVGAGI. The CDR3 loop spans 13 amino acids. V gave up 8 bases and J gave up 4 bases; unmatched junction bases: 5.

The chain has TRBV4-1 and TRBJ1-3; D ambiguous. Germline V lookup: CDR1 MGHRA, CDR2 YSYEKL. The CDR3 spans 15 residues. V was trimmed by 4 bases and J by 0 bases, leaving 10 bases between them. The CDR3 loop reads CASSPSGGSGNTIYF. CDR3 in DNA: TGCGCCAGCAGCCCAAGCGGCGGCTCTGGAAACACCATATATTTT.

The chain combines TRBV11-2 with TRBJ2-1; 9 bases are a match to TRBD2. V was clipped by 6 bases and J by 6 bases; unmatched bases: 6. This CDR3 contains 14 residues. The germline V gene has CDR1 SGHAT and CDR2 FQNNGV. The CDR3 loop reads CASRLSGGFNEQFF. In DNA form, the CDR3 reads TGTGCCAGCAGGTTAAGCGGGGGGTTCAATGAGCAGTTCTTC.

The CDR3 bases are TGCGCCAGCAGCTCCCTCCCAGGGGCAGGGCAAGAGACCCAGTACTTC. Its translation is CASSSLPGAGQETQYF. The chain recombines TRBV5-1 with TRBJ2-5, with a possible D match to TRBD1 (6 bases). Trimming cost V 3 bases and J 2 bases, with 17 bases left between them. Germline V gene sequence: CDR1 SGHRS, CDR2 YFSETQ. This CDR3 spans 16 amino acids.

The chain combines TRBV7-6 with TRBJ1-4; possibly TRBD1 for D (6 bases). The CDR3 has 15 amino acids. Trimming cost V 0 bases and J 7 bases, with 12 bases left between them. Germline CDR1 reads SGHVS; CDR2 reads FNYEAQ. CDR3 protein: CASSLAQGIGEKLFF. The CDR3 DNA sequence: TGTGCCAGCAGCTTAGCGCAGGGGATAGGTGAAAAACTGTTTTTT.

The chain employs TRBV7-6 and TRBJ2-1; weak D call: TRBD2 (5 bases). Germline V gives CDR1 SGHVS, CDR2 FNYEAQ. V lost 1 base and J lost 1, with 11 bases in between. This CDR3 spans 16 amino acids. The CDR3 here is CASSLVLLESYNEQFF. CDR3 in DNA: TGTGCCAGCAGCTTAGTGTTACTAGAGTCCTACAATGAGCAGTTCTTC.

The chain uses TRBV29-1 and TRBJ1-1; 9 nucleotides agree with TRBD1. J was trimmed by 4 bases and V by 3 bases; bases with no gene match: 0. This CDR3 is built from 12 residues. The germline V gene has CDR1 SQVTM and CDR2 ANQGSEA. CDR3 protein: CSVETGGTEAFF. DNA for the CDR3: TGCAGCGTTGAGACAGGGGGCACTGAAGCTTTCTTT.

The chain links TRBV9 to TRBJ2-7; 7 nucleotides agree with TRBD1. The CDR3 sequence is 15 residues long. Per germline, CDR1 SGDLS and CDR2 YYNGEE. V lost 4 bases, J lost 0 bases, and 7 bases stayed unmatched. Here the CDR3 reads CASSPRGDSSYEQYF. CDR3 DNA: TGTGCCAGCAGCCCGAGAGGGGACAGCTCCTACGAGCAGTACTTC.

The V and J genes are TRBV29-1 and TRBJ1-1; TRBD1 might be the D (6 bases). V dropped 6 bases and J dropped 5 bases, with 19 bases sitting between them. The CDR3 has 14 residues. From germline, CDR1 is SQVTM and CDR2 ANQGSEA. The CDR3 DNA sequence: TGCAGCGTCTCCCAGAGGGGGGGAGGAACTGAAGCTTTCTTT. Translated, it gives CSVSQRGGGTEAFF.

The rearrangement uses TRBV4-2 and TRBJ2-7; D is unresolved. Per germline, CDR1 LGHNA and CDR2 YNFKEQ. The CDR3 length is 11 residues. V gave up 0 bases and J gave up 7 bases, with 4 bases separating them. The CDR3 region is CASSQDLEQYF. The CDR3 nucleotides read TGTGCCAGCAGCCAAGATCTAGAGCAGTACTTC.

The chain uses TRBV9 and TRBJ2-7; 9 bases line up with TRBD1. The CDR3 contains 14 residues. V lost 0 bases to trimming and J lost 2 bases; unmatched junction nucleotides: 0. Germline V gene lookup returns CDR1 SGDLS and CDR2 YYNGEE. The CDR3 DNA reads TGTGCCAGCAGCGTAGGGACAGGGGCCTACGAGCAGTACTTC. Its protein is CASSVGTGAYEQYF.

V usage is TRBV6-6 and J usage is TRBJ2-1; 10 nucleotides line up with TRBD2. Germline V CDR1 and CDR2: MNHNY, SVGAGI (reference sequence). The CDR3 sequence is 12 residues long. V shed 6 bases and J 10 bases; nucleotides not matched to a gene: 3. The CDR3 loop reads CASSPSGGEQFF. The CDR3 bases are TGTGCCAGCAGCCCTAGCGGGGGCGAGCAGTTCTTC.

The table lists this clone with a few counts. The genes are TRBV28 and TRBJ1-4, with TRBD1 matching over 7 bases. The CDR3 is made up of 15 amino acids. After removal of 11 bases from V and 6 bases from J, the junction contained 15 bases not matched to a gene. Germline V gene data show CDR1 as MDHEN and CDR2 as SYDVKM. CDR3 DNA sequence: TGTGCCTGCAAACCAGGGGGGTGGGATGATGAAAAACTGTTTTTT. It specifies CACKPGGWDDEKLFF.